The 15 T cell receptor beta chains given below trace back to one sample, sequenced in a study of cytomegalovirus exposure and HLA in healthy donors. PCR was performed using 60 Vbeta and 13 Jbeta primers. Some clones are missing from TCRdb's copy, which holds only in-frame ones; the method was immunoSEQ multiplex PCR. The sample lists roughly 100,000 clones; about four fifths were seen once. The source material was PBMCs. The origin of the receptors is a man aged 50-60 years in good health and CMV-seronegative.

The J gene is TRBJ1-5, the V gene TRBV27, with D unclear. CDR3 length: 14 residues. Germline CDR1 reads MNHEY; CDR2 reads SMNVEV (reference sequence). Between the trimmed V and J ends, which lost 2 bases and 4 bases, there was a span of 9 bases. Here the CDR3 reads CASSLDRGNQPQHF. The CDR3 DNA reads TGTGCCAGCAGTTTAGACCGGGGTAATCAGCCCCAGCATTTT.

The chain employs TRBV5-4 and TRBJ1-6; D is perhaps TRBD1 (5 bases). CDR3 size: 14 residues. V was shortened by 4 bases and J by 8 bases, with 13 bases between the two germline ends. The germline V gene has CDR1 SGHNT and CDR2 YYREEE (reference sequence). The CDR3 bases are TGTGCCAGCAGCCCTGGGAGGGGATATTCACCCCTCCACTTT. Translated, it gives CASSPGRGYSPLHF.

With regard to this clone: Distinct nucleotide sequences in the sample also encode this CDR3. The V and J genes are TRBV20-1 and TRBJ2-5; 9 bases agree with TRBD1. Germline values: CDR1 DFQATT, CDR2 SNEGSKA (reference sequence). This CDR3 is built from 11 residues. J lost 3 bases, V lost 7 bases, and 0 bases had no gene match. The CDR3 protein is CSGDREETQYF. The CDR3 DNA is TGCAGTGGGGACAGGGAAGAGACCCAGTACTTC.

This clone was detected a few times. This chain connects TRBV6-1 to TRBJ1-3, with 8 positions matching TRBD1. Germline V gene lookup returns CDR1 MNHNS and CDR2 SASEGT. The CDR3 has 15 amino acids. Trimming took 7 bases from V and 0 from J; bases not matched to a gene: 5. This CDR3 is CASINRGGSGNTIYF. The CDR3 DNA reads TGTGCCAGCATTAACAGGGGGGGCTCTGGAAACACCATATATTTT.

The V gene is TRBV18, the J gene TRBJ2-7; D is unresolved. CDR1 is KGHSH, CDR2 LQKENI, per germline. This CDR3 region has 14 residues. Trimming left V 5 bases short and J 0 bases short, with 11 bases between. The CDR3 DNA sequence: TGTGCCAGCTCAACGGTCCCTAGCTCCTACGAGCAGTACGTC. It codes for CASSTVPSSYEQYV.

The chain employs TRBV9 and TRBJ1-6; TRBD1 matches 7 bases. V shed 5 bases and J 7 bases; nucleotides not matched to a gene: 9. This CDR3 is 15 amino acids long. Germline V lookup: CDR1 SGDLS, CDR2 YYNGEE. The CDR3 loop is CASSPGQATNSPLHF. Written as DNA, the CDR3 is TGTGCCAGCAGTCCCGGACAGGCGACCAATTCACCCCTCCACTTT. Using reference TRBV9 and TRBJ1-6 for the parts outside the CDR3, the full variable domain is DSGVTQTPKHLITATGQRVTLRCSPRSGDLSVYWYQQSLDQGLQFLIQYYNGEERAKGNILERFSAQQFPDLHSELNLSSLELGDSALYFCASSPGQATNSPLHFGNGTRLTVT.

The V call is TRBV19, the J call TRBJ1-1, with no clear D. Germline V lookup: CDR1 LNHDA, CDR2 SQIVND (reference sequence). The CDR3 loop spans 14 amino acids. The V end was cut by 0 bases, the J end by 7 bases, with 12 bases between. The CDR3: CASSIDTQVGEAFF. The CDR3 nucleotides are TGTGCCAGTAGTATAGATACGCAGGTCGGTGAAGCTTTCTTT.

The chain couples TRBV7-9 to TRBJ1-4; D is unclear. The germline V gene encodes CDR1 SEHNR and CDR2 FQNEAQ (reference sequence). The CDR3 extends over 12 amino acids. Trimming removed 4 bases from V and 8 bases from J, with 8 bases in between. The CDR3 DNA reads TGTGCCAGCAGCTCCGGTCCGGAAAAACTGTTTTTT. The encoded protein is CASSSGPEKLFF.

This clone has only one observation. The chain combines TRBV5-1 with TRBJ1-4; tentative D call: TRBD1 (5 bases). Between the trimmed V and J ends, which lost 0 bases and 6 bases, there was a span of 12 bases. Germline V CDR1 and CDR2: SGHRS, YFSETQ. CDR3 length equals 15 residues. CDR3 loop: CASSLAGDPYEKLFF. CDR3 DNA sequence: TGCGCCAGCAGCTTGGCGGGGGATCCCTATGAAAAACTGTTTTTT.

The CDR3 bases are TGCGCCAGCAGCCAAAACAGGGCGGATGAGCAGTTCTTC. It yields the protein CASSQNRADEQFF. V gene TRBV4-1 combines with J gene TRBJ2-1; possibly TRBD1 for D (6 bases). V was shortened by 2 bases and J by 8 bases, with 10 bases between the two germline ends. Germline assignment: CDR1 MGHRA and CDR2 YSYEKL. The CDR3 spans 13 residues.

The rearrangement uses TRBV2 and TRBJ1-1; no clear D. The CDR3 is made up of 16 amino acids. V was clipped by 6 bases and J by 1 base, with 18 bases between them. Germline lookup yields CDR1 SNHLY and CDR2 FYNNEI. This chain's CDR3 is CASRVRGQHWNTEAFF. Written as DNA, the CDR3 is TGTGCCAGCAGGGTACGAGGGCAGCATTGGAACACTGAAGCTTTCTTT.

This CDR3 is CASSSTGGGYNEQFF. The CDR3 nucleotides are TGTGCCAGCAGTTCGACAGGGGGCGGATACAATGAGCAGTTCTTC. The genes are TRBV27 and TRBJ2-1; 10 nucleotides match TRBD1. With 4 bases clipped from V and 4 bases from J, the junction kept 4 bases outside the gene matches. Per germline, CDR1 MNHEY and CDR2 SMNVEV (reference sequence). The CDR3 totals 15 residues.

The rearrangement links TRBV27 to TRBJ2-3, with D perhaps matching TRBD2 (6 bases). V was shortened by 1 base and J by 3 bases, with 14 bases between the two germline ends. Germline lookup yields CDR1 MNHEY and CDR2 SMNVEV (reference sequence). This CDR3 comprises 16 residues. The CDR3 here is CASSLWSGRGTDTQYF. The DNA for the CDR3 is TGTGCCAGCAGTTTATGGTCCGGGAGAGGAACAGATACGCAGTATTTT.

The chain recombines TRBV7-9 with TRBJ1-2, with 8 bases lining up with TRBD1. Looked up from germline, CDR1 is SEHNR and CDR2 is FQNEAQ (reference sequence). The CDR3 totals 14 residues. The ends lost 5 bases at V and 8 bases at J; junction bases unmatched: 10. The CDR3, as DNA: TGTGCCAGCAGCCTACATGGGACAGGTGACGGCTACACCTTC. Amino acid sequence: CASSLHGTGDGYTF.

This CDR3 reads CASGLFRDSNYQETQYF. DNA of the CDR3: TGTGCTAGTGGTTTGTTCCGGGACAGTAATTACCAAGAGACCCAGTACTTC. This rearrangement joins TRBV12-5 to TRBJ2-5; TRBD1 matches 7 bases. Germline CDR1 and CDR2: LGHNT and FRNRAP. The junction had 9 bases not matched to a gene; V was cut back by 2 bases and J by 0 bases. The CDR3 runs 17 residues.